The T cell receptor beta chain described here comes from a study of blood T cell repertoires in COVID-19 (dated by TCRdb to the early 2020s). About the investigation overall: Samples from collaborators originated in the United States, Italy and Spain and spanned both the acute and convalescent phases of COVID-19. The material from the prospective study consisted of cDNA or gDNA derived from T cells, B-cell-depleted T cells, or PBMCs. Deeply sampled blood TCRbeta repertoires from subjects exposed to, actively infected with, or recovered from COVID-19 were included in the dataset. The repertoires were released in a freely available public database meant as a resource for research on the immune response to SARS-CoV-2. Samples came from the ongoing ImmuneRACE study (first 160 participants) plus 1,254 subjects from 6 global collaborators. Sample metadata almost always included a de-identified subject ID, COVID-19 status, age in years and sex. HLA class I and class II types, where available, came from metadata supplied by the sample provider rather than from assay-based typing.

Sequences KGHSH (CDR1) and LQKENI (CDR2) are obtained from the germline V gene. Trimming removed 4 bases from V and 4 bases from J; the gene matches leave 9 bases unexplained. The CDR3 holds 15 amino acids from the cysteine to the phenylalanine. The only DNA kept is the CDR3, 45 bases in frame from the first base. TCRbeta CDR3 regions were amplified from genomic DNA by means of the immunoSEQ Assay, a bias-controlled multiplex PCR. On the authors' methods: The number of nucleated cells in each sample was estimated from the amplification of reference gene primers within the assay. To quantify the absolute abundance of each unique TCRbeta CDR3 rearrangement, sequence reads were collapsed and filtered. Productive Simpson clonality was computed per sample as the square root of Simpson's diversity index over productive rearrangements. TCRdb carries this immuneACCESS record with in-frame sequences only. Its versions omit some clonotypes, under half of them owing to an unresolved V gene in the studies checked, with the rest unexplained. Clone size and V and J calls were adopted from that table, with D and trimming inferred from the DNA. The sample records tens of thousands of clones, about 89% of which are singletons. Of the sample, 12% is held by the ten largest clones.

Regarding this clone: It lacks a known antigen. It has no much larger one-base neighbor in the sample; base qualities were not kept.

General study outcomes and caveats: The quantity of clinical and demographic metadata differed by source and by participant and was supplied without curation.

Collaborating institutions collected whole blood in K2EDTA tubes following their own protocols. Collaborator samples were shipped for TCRbeta analysis as frozen whole blood, isolated PBMCs, or DNA extracted from either sample type. The sequence derives from a man in his sixties or seventies with active or convalescent COVID-19. The chain links TRBV18 with TRBJ1-2, with 7 middle bases fitting TRBD1. Sequencing was carried out using peripheral blood. The CDR3 reads as follows: CASSLQQGTIYGYTF. The DNA is TGTGCCAGCTCACTCCAACAGGGGACGATCTATGGCTACACCTTC.